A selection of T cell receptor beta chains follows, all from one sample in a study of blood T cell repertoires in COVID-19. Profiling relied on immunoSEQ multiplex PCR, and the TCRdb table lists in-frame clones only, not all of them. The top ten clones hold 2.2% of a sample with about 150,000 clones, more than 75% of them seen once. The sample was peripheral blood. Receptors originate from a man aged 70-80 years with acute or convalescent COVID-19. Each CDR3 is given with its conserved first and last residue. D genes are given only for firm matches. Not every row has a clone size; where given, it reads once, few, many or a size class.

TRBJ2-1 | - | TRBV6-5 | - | TGTGCCAGCAAAGATAGCGGTACCTACAATGAGCAGTTCTTC | CASKDSGTYNEQFF
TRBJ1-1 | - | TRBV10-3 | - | TGTGCCATCAGGAGACTTATCCCGGGGACTGAAGCTTTCTTT | CAIRRLIPGTEAFF
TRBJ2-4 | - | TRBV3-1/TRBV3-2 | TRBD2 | TGTGCCAGCAGCCACTTAGCGGGAGGGCCGATAGGAAACATTCAGTACTTC | CASSHLAGGPIGNIQYF
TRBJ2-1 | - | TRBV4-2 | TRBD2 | TGTGCCAGCAGCCAAGGGGCTAGCGGGGTAGGCGCCTACAATGAGCAGTTCTTC | CASSQGASGVGAYNEQFF
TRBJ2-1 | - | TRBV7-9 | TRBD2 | TGTGCCAGCAGCCCGCTGACTAGCGGGGGGGCTAGGACCTACAATGAGCAGTTCTTC | CASSPLTSGGARTYNEQFF
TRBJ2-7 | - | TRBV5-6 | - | TGTGCCAGCAGCTTTGGACAGGGAGGGATCGAGCAGTACTTC | CASSFGQGGIEQYF
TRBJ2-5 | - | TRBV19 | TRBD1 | TGTGCCAGTAGTCCCTTTCCGGGACAGGGGGGCTCAGAGACCCAGTACTTC | CASSPFPGQGGSETQYF
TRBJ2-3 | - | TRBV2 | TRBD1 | TGTGCCAGCAGTGAAAGGGGGCCTAGCACAGATACGCAGTATTTT | CASSERGPSTDTQYF
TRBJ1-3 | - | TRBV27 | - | TGTGCCAGCAGCCGTTCCGGGACACCAGGAAACACCATATATTTT | CASSRSGTPGNTIYF
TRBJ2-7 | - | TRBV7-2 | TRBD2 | TGTGCCAGCAGCTTAGGACTAGCGAACTTCCTACGAGAGCAGTACTTC | CASSLGLANFLREQYF
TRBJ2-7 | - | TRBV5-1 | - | TGCGCCAGCAGCTTGGATGGGAGGCCATCCTACGAGCAGTACTTC | CASSLDGRPSYEQYF
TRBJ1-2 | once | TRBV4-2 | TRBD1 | TGTGCCAGCAGCCAAGATCCGGGACAGGGGGGAGGTGGCTACACCTTC | CASSQDPGQGGGGYTF
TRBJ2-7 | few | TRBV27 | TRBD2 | TGTGCCAGCAGACGAACCGGGACTACCTCCTACGAGCAGTACTTC | CASRRTGTTSYEQYF
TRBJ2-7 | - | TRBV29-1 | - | TGCAGCGCCCGTCGGTCGGACGAGCAGTACTTC | CSARRSDEQYF
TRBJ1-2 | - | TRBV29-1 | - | TGCAGCGTTCTCGGGGGTGACTATGGCTACACCTTC | CSVLGGDYGYTF
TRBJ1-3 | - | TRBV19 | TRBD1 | TGTGCCAGTAGTATTCCACAGGGGACATCTGGAAACACCATATATTTT | CASSIPQGTSGNTIYF
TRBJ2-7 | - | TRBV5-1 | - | TGCGCCAGCAGCTTGGCGGGGGTCCACGAGCAGTACTTC | CASSLAGVHEQYF
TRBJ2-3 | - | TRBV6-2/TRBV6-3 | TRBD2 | TGTGCCAGCAGTTACTGGGTAGCGGGAGAGGAGTATTTT | CASSYWVAGEEYF
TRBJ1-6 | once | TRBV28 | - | TGTGCCAGCAGTTTAGGAGGGAAGAGCTCACCCCTCCACTTT | CASSLGGKSSPLHF
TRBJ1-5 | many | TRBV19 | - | TGTGCCAGTAGTATATTTCCCAGGAGCAATCAGCCCCAGCATTTT | CASSIFPRSNQPQHF
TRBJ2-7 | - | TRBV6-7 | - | TGTGCCAGCAGTTTACCGAACAGGGCAGATCCCTACGAGCAGTACTTC | CASSLPNRADPYEQYF
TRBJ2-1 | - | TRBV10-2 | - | TGCGCCAGCTACGAAGCGGCTGGGCCCCTCTATGAGCAGTTCTTC | CASYEAAGPLYEQFF
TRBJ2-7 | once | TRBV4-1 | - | TGCGCCAGCAGCCAAACCCGGGGGTCCGACTACGAGCAGTACTTC | CASSQTRGSDYEQYF
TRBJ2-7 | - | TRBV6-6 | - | TGTGCCAGCAGTTACTCGGTCAGCTCCTACGAGCAGTACTTC | CASSYSVSSYEQYF
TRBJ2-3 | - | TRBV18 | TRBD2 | TGTGCCAGCTCAGCAGCGGGAGGGCCTGGGGATACGCAGTATTTT | CASSAAGGPGDTQYF
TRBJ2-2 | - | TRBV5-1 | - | TGCGCCAGCAGCTCCGACAGGTCGGGGGGTTACACCGGGGAGCTGTTTTTT | CASSSDRSGGYTGELFF
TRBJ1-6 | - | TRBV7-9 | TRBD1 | TGTGCCAGCAGCTTGCCGACAGGGGGCACTGCGCGGCCCCTCCACTTT | CASSLPTGGTARPLHF
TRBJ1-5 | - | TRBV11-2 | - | TGTGCCAGCAGGGGGGCCGACGGGCAGCCCCAGCATTTT | CASRGADGQPQHF
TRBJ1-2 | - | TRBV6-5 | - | TGTGCCAGCAGATCGGTGACAACAAATAACTATGGCTACACCTTC | CASRSVTTNNYGYTF
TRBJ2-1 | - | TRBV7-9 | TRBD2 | TGTGCCAGCAGGGTTAGCGGGGAGGAGCAGTTCTTC | CASRVSGEEQFF
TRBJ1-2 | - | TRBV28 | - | TGTGCCAGCAGCCGATCTGGTCGGGTGGGCTATGGCTACACCTTC | CASSRSGRVGYGYTF
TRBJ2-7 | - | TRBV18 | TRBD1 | TGTGCCAGCTCACCGACAGGGACCTACGAGCAGTACTTC | CASSPTGTYEQYF
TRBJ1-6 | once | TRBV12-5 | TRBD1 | TGTGCTAGTGCCTTGAGGGGGCCCACCGATCCCCTCCACTTT | CASALRGPTDPLHF
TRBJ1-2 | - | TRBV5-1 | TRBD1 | TGCGCCAGCAGCGAGCCGGGACAGGGTAACCTTGATGGCTACACCTTC | CASSEPGQGNLDGYTF
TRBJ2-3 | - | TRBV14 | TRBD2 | TGTGCCAGCAGCCAAGAAGGTCGGGGGGGCGGAGATACGCAGTATTTT | CASSQEGRGGGDTQYF
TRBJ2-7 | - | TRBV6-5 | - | TGTGCCAGCAGAGGACTATCCTACGAGCAGTACTTC | CASRGLSYEQYF
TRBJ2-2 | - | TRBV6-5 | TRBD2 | TGTGCCAGCGCCCCGGGGGGGGCCGCCACCGGGGAGCTGTTTTTT | CASAPGGAATGELFF
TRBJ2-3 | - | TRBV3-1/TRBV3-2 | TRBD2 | TGTGCCAGCAGCGCAAGGGCTAGCGGGAGGGACACAGATACGCAGTATTTT | CASSARASGRDTDTQYF
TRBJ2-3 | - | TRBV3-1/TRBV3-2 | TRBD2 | TGTGCCAGCAGCCAAGGATTGGCGGGAGGAGGGGCATATACGCAGTATTTT | CASSQGLAGGGAYTQYF